This entry lists 13 T cell receptor beta chains sequenced from one sample in a study of shared clonotypes between healthy human individuals. CD45RO-negative, CCR7-selected cells formed the naive CD8 fraction, which excluded terminally differentiated effector memory CD45RA+ cells. The repertoire was sequenced with immunoSEQ multiplex PCR; TCRdb's copy has only in-frame clones and lacks some. The sample lists about 680,000 clones; 90% to 95% were seen once. Sample: naive CD8+ T cells sorted from blood. The source of these receptors is a young man in good health.

This clone has only one observation. The V gene is TRBV6-5, the J gene TRBJ1-2; D perhaps matches TRBD1 (5 bases). V lost 2 bases and J 6 bases, leaving 16 bases between the germline ends. CDR3 length: 15 residues. Germline CDR1 MNHEY, CDR2 SVGAGI. This CDR3 reads CASSYPRGGEDGYTF. The CDR3 DNA sequence: TGTGCCAGCAGTTACCCGCGGGGAGGGGAGGATGGCTACACCTTC.

The genes are TRBV6-1 and TRBJ2-1; 10 bases line up with TRBD2. V was clipped by 2 bases and J by 3 bases; unmatched bases: 7. The CDR3 has 17 amino acids. Per the germline V gene, CDR1 is MNHNS and CDR2 is SASEGT. CDR3 sequence: CASSEFASGRIYNEQFF. The CDR3 DNA follows: TGTGCCAGCAGTGAATTTGCTAGCGGGAGAATCTACAATGAGCAGTTCTTC.

V gene TRBV7-9 combines with J gene TRBJ2-5; TRBD1 matches at 11 bases. The CDR3 contains 16 residues. The trim removed 4 bases at V and 3 bases at J, leaving 7 bases unmatched. Germline V CDR1 and CDR2: SEHNR, FQNEAQ (reference sequence). CDR3 sequence: CASSYEPGQGEETQYF. In nucleotides, the CDR3 is TGTGCCAGCAGCTACGAACCGGGACAGGGGGAAGAGACCCAGTACTTC.

The chain recombines TRBV4-1 with TRBJ2-2; D may correspond to TRBD1 or TRBD2 (5 bases each). V gave up 9 bases and J gave up 0 bases, with 29 bases separating them. The CDR3 has 20 amino acids. Germline CDR1 and CDR2: MGHRA and YSYEKL. CDR3 loop: CASRHLIRGILKTNTGELFF. CDR3 sequence (DNA): TGCGCCAGTAGGCACTTAATTCGGGGCATCCTAAAAACGAACACCGGGGAGCTGTTTTTT.

The rearrangement uses TRBV27 and TRBJ2-7; tentatively, D is TRBD2 (6 bases). CDR1 and CDR2 (germline): MNHEY, SMNVEV (reference sequence). Trimming removed 3 bases at V and 3 bases at J, with 9 bases between. The CDR3 is made up of 13 amino acids. Here the CDR3 reads CASSFAGSYEQYF. Here the CDR3 DNA reads TGTGCCAGCAGTTTTGCCGGGAGCTACGAGCAGTACTTC.

The chain combines TRBV23-1 with TRBJ1-2; D is perhaps TRBD1 (5 bases). TRBV23-1 is treated as an ORF (open reading frame) with a function not yet certain. The CDR3 sequence is 13 residues long. Trimming cost V 6 bases and J 7 bases, with 15 bases left between them. For the CDR3, the DNA is TGCGCCAGCAGCAAAAGGGGCGGGTGTGGCTACACCTTC. Protein sequence: CASSKRGGCGYTF.

The genes are TRBV4-1 and TRBJ2-7; D tentatively reads TRBD1 or TRBD2 (5 bases each). The length of the CDR3 is 14 residues. The germline V and J ends were trimmed by 5 bases and 0 bases, with 11 bases remaining between them. Germline loops: CDR1 MGHRA, CDR2 YSYEKL. The CDR3 DNA is TGCGCCAGCAGCACCCGGGACGGCTCCTACGAGCAGTACTTC. The encoded protein is CASSTRDGSYEQYF.

The gene calls are TRBV29-1 and TRBJ1-4, with D perhaps matching TRBD1 (5 bases). Trimming removed 7 bases from V and 1 base from J, with 13 bases in between. The CDR3 contains 14 residues. The germline V gene has CDR1 SQVTM and CDR2 ANQGSEA. The CDR3 spells CSAWDGRTNEKLFF. CDR3 bases: TGCAGCGCATGGGACGGAAGAACTAATGAAAAACTGTTTTTT.

The chain employs TRBV19 and TRBJ1-5; D is uncertain. Trimming took 1 base from V and 7 from J, leaving 14 bases between them. The CDR3 is 15 residues long. Germline CDR1 reads LNHDA; CDR2 reads SQIVND (reference sequence). This chain's CDR3 is CASSIGHRMSQPQHF. The CDR3 nucleotides are TGTGCCAGTAGTATAGGCCACCGGATGAGCCAGCCCCAGCATTTT.

The CDR3 region has the DNA TGTGCCAGCAGCTTTCCAGCCCTAATCGAGCAGTTCTTC. Translating gives CASSFPALIEQFF. The chain uses TRBV7-9 and TRBJ2-1; D call uncertain. Trimming pared 3 bases from V and 10 bases from J, leaving 13 bases between. Germline V CDR1 and CDR2: SEHNR, FQNEAQ (reference sequence). The CDR3 runs to 13 residues. Variable domain in full (rest from reference TRBV7-9 and TRBJ2-1): DTGVSQNPRHKITKRGQNVTFRCDPISEHNRLYWYRQTLGQGPEFLTYFQNEAQLEKSRLLSDRFSAERPKGSFSTLEIQRTEQGDSAMYLCASSFPALIEQFFGPGTRLTVL.

In regard to this clone: Within the sample, other DNA sequences also encode this same CDR3. The chain uses TRBV7-9 and TRBJ2-5; no reliable D call. Germline CDR1 is SEHNR and CDR2 is FQNEAQ (reference sequence). V lost 1 base, J lost 2 bases, and 8 bases lay in between. This CDR3 spans 14 amino acids. The CDR3 region has the DNA TGTGCCAGCAGCTTAGTTGGGCAGCAAGAGACCCAGTACTTC. Translation gives CASSLVGQQETQYF.

This chain connects TRBV9 to TRBJ2-3; D is possibly TRBD1 (6 bases). Between the trimmed V and J ends, which lost 3 bases and 0 bases, there was a span of 17 bases. The CDR3 consists of 17 residues. Germline V gene data show CDR1 as SGDLS and CDR2 as YYNGEE. The CDR3 DNA reads TGTGCCAGCAGCGAAGGGACAACAACATCGAGCACAGATACGCAGTATTTT. Its translation: CASSEGTTTSSTDTQYF.

V is TRBV7-2 and J is TRBJ1-2, with 7 bases that match TRBD1. Germline assignment: CDR1 SGHTA and CDR2 FQGNSA. V shed 2 bases, J shed 4 bases, and the junction held 10 bases outside the gene matches. This CDR3 is built from 16 residues. The CDR3 nucleotides are TGTGCCAGCAGCTTAAAGCCCCAGGGGGGCCTCTATGGCTACACCTTC. As protein: CASSLKPQGGLYGYTF.